What follows are 14 T cell receptor beta chains derived from one specimen sequenced in a study of T cell responses to AZD1222 COVID-19 vaccine (dated by TCRdb to the early 2020s). To prepare the library, the immunoSEQ multiplex PCR assay was applied. As stored in TCRdb, this immuneACCESS dataset retains in-frame rearrangements with V and J assigned. A fraction of the clones does not appear; measured against another copy, unresolved V genes explain less than half of the discrepancy, and the remainder lacks a known reason. The sample table shows fewer than 45,000 clones, and 85% to 90% are seen once. The top ten constitute roughly 7% of the sample. Per the publication, the time point label means: baseline before first vaccination. The source was peripheral blood, collected on day 0 of AZD1222 vaccination. The receptors originated from an adult in good health.

The chain's CDR3 is CASTLGRSNRGAQETQYF. The CDR3 DNA is TGTGCCAGCACTTTGGGCAGGTCCAACCGAGGGGCACAAGAGACCCAGTACTTC. V usage is TRBV28 and J usage is TRBJ2-5; D might be TRBD1 or TRBD2, each matching 5 bases. Germline lookup yields CDR1 MDHEN and CDR2 SYDVKM. The CDR3 contains 18 residues. The V end was cut by 7 bases, the J end by 2 bases, with 26 bases between.

The DNA for the CDR3 is TGTGCCAGCAGCCCAAATGGGGGGGCGCAGGAGCAGTACTTC. Protein product: CASSPNGGAQEQYF. The chain links TRBV3-1 (or the pseudogene TRBV3-2) to TRBJ2-7, with D perhaps TRBD2 (7 bases). This CDR3 is 14 amino acids long. Germline CDR1 and CDR2: LGHDT and YNNKEL (reference sequence). Trimming shortened V by 4 bases and J by 7 bases, and 17 bases separated the two germline ends.

The gene calls are TRBV27 and TRBJ1-2; possible D gene TRBD1, 6 bases. V lost 3 bases to trimming and J lost 0 bases, with 8 bases between them. Germline-derived CDR1 and CDR2 are MNHEY and SMNVEV (reference sequence). The CDR3 contains 14 residues. The chain's CDR3 is CASSFWGPNYGYTF. The DNA of the CDR3 is TGTGCCAGCAGTTTCTGGGGGCCTAACTATGGCTACACCTTC.

The genes are TRBV24-1 and TRBJ1-2; D is unclear. The CDR3 sequence is 13 residues long. Germline CDR1 is KGHDR and CDR2 is SFDVKD. Deletions cut 5 bases from V and 0 bases from J, with 6 bases between. The CDR3 region is CATSGPTNYGYTF. The DNA of the CDR3 is TGTGCCACCAGTGGGCCTACTAACTATGGCTACACCTTC.

The chain has TRBV9 and TRBJ2-1; D possibly corresponds to TRBD2 (6 bases). Germline V CDR1 and CDR2: SGDLS, YYNGEE. The CDR3 is made up of 19 amino acids. Trimming removed 4 bases at V and 0 bases at J, with 23 bases between. The CDR3 is CASSPPAKEDGSSYNEQFF. The CDR3, as DNA: TGTGCCAGCAGCCCCCCGGCTAAGGAGGACGGGAGCTCCTACAATGAGCAGTTCTTC.

This clone showed up just once. The rearrangement uses TRBV6-1 and TRBJ1-2, with no clear D. The CDR3 covers 14 residues. In germline, CDR1 is MNHNS, CDR2 SASEGT. Trimming removed 0 bases from V and 4 bases from J, with 9 bases in between. For the CDR3, the DNA is TGTGCCAGCAGTGAAGCCCCCCCACGCTATGGCTACACCTTC. Translation gives CASSEAPPRYGYTF.

V and J are TRBV7-2 and TRBJ2-5, with D perhaps given as TRBD1 or TRBD2 (5 bases each). The length of the CDR3 is 14 residues. Per germline, CDR1 SGHTA and CDR2 FQGNSA. V was pared by 3 bases and J by 3 bases, with 11 bases between. The CDR3 sequence is CASSFWGLEETQYF. Written as DNA, the CDR3 is TGTGCCAGCAGCTTTTGGGGGTTGGAAGAGACCCAGTACTTC.

This clone came up once. The chain links TRBV5-1 to TRBJ1-2; 9 nucleotides align to TRBD1. Germline CDR1 and CDR2: SGHRS and YFSETQ. The CDR3 sequence is 17 residues long. Trimming took 2 bases from V and 4 from J; bases not matched to a gene: 12. CDR3 sequence: CASSLSGTGISVYGYTF. CDR3 in DNA: TGCGCCAGCAGCTTATCCGGGACAGGGATCTCGGTCTATGGCTACACCTTC.

J is TRBJ1-5 and V is TRBV19, with D perhaps matching TRBD1 (5 bases). CDR3 size: 15 residues. Between the trimmed V and J ends, which lost 6 bases and 0 bases, there was a span of 12 bases. CDR1 is LNHDA and CDR2 is SQIVND in the germline V gene (reference sequence). For the CDR3, the DNA is TGTGCCAGTAGAAACCGGGGGGATAGCAATCAGCCCCAGCATTTT. Its translation: CASRNRGDSNQPQHF.

The CDR3 protein is CASSLAVGGLYEQYF. DNA for the CDR3: TGCGCCAGCAGCTTGGCCGTGGGGGGCCTCTACGAGCAGTACTTC. The V gene is TRBV5-1, the J gene TRBJ2-7; perhaps D is TRBD1 or TRBD2 (6 bases each). The CDR3 runs to 15 residues. Trimming stripped 0 bases from V and 3 bases from J, with 13 bases between. Germline-derived CDR1 and CDR2 are SGHRS and YFSETQ.

This clone was recorded only once. The chain employs TRBV5-1 and TRBJ1-4; D perhaps matches TRBD1 (5 bases). The length of the CDR3 is 15 residues. In germline, CDR1 is SGHRS, CDR2 YFSETQ. Trimming removed 2 bases from V and 3 bases from J, with 11 bases in between. CDR3 bases: TGCGCCAGCAGCTTAGCGGACACCCCTAATGAAAAACTGTTTTTT. Its translation is CASSLADTPNEKLFF. Combining the CDR3 with reference TRBV5-1 and TRBJ1-4 gives the whole variable domain KAGVTQTPRYLIKTRGQQVTLSCSPISGHRSVSWYQQTPGQGLQFLFEYFSETQRNKGNFPGRFSGRQFSNSRSEMNVSTLELGDSALYLCASSLADTPNEKLFFGSGTQLSVL.

The gene calls are TRBV7-2 and TRBJ1-5, with D possibly matching TRBD1 (6 bases). This CDR3 is built from 13 residues. Trimming cost V 8 bases and J 5 bases, with 13 bases left between them. Germline CDR1 reads SGHTA; CDR2 reads FQGNSA. Here the CDR3 DNA reads TGTGCCAGCTCGCGACAGGAGGATCAGCCCCAGCATTTT. This encodes CASSRQEDQPQHF.

DNA of the CDR3: TGTGCCAGCAGCCCTGGGATCCGAACCGGGGAGCTGTTTTTT. It yields the protein CASSPGIRTGELFF. The chain couples TRBV3-1 (or the pseudogene TRBV3-2) to TRBJ2-2, with no clear D. The germline V gene encodes CDR1 LGHDT and CDR2 YNNKEL (reference sequence). Trimming took 4 bases from V and 5 from J, leaving 11 bases between them. CDR3 size: 14 residues.

The chain uses TRBV27 and TRBJ2-1; D unresolved. This CDR3 has 15 amino acids. Between the trimmed V and J ends, which lost 3 bases and 1 base, there was a span of 10 bases. Germline-derived CDR1 and CDR2 are MNHEY and SMNVEV (reference sequence). CDR3: CASSLGITSYNEQFF. The CDR3 nucleotides read TGTGCCAGCAGTTTGGGGATCACGTCCTACAATGAGCAGTTCTTC.